Each of the 18 T cell receptor beta chains below was sequenced from the same sample in a study of blood T cell repertoires in COVID-19 (TCRdb year 2020). The protocol used for the library was the immunoSEQ multiplex PCR assay. What TCRdb holds here is the immuneACCESS table cut down to in-frame rearrangements. Part of the clones is not present; checked against another copy, under half of the missing clones reflect an unresolved V gene, and the others are unexplained. The sample table shows around 430,000 clones, and about 87% are seen once. Approximately 9.3% of the sample belongs to the ten largest clones. Sequencing was done on a sample of PBMCs or T cells enriched from blood (not recorded which). These receptors were obtained from a woman between 50 and 59 years old who had recovered from COVID-19.

This chain joins TRBV10-1 and TRBJ1-1; 8 bases match TRBD1. Trimming removed 2 bases from V and 0 bases from J; junction bases left unmatched: 8. CDR1 WNHNN and CDR2 SYGVQD come from the germline V gene (reference sequence). The CDR3 contains 17 residues. The CDR3 sequence is CASSERGLDRVNTEAFF. CDR3 nucleotide sequence: TGCGCCAGCAGTGAGAGGGGACTGGACAGGGTGAACACTGAAGCTTTCTTT.

The V gene is TRBV7-4, the J gene TRBJ2-7, with TRBD1 as a possible D gene (5 bases). The length of the CDR3 is 16 residues. Germline CDR1 SGHVT, CDR2 SQSDAQ. V was trimmed by 9 bases and J by 4 bases, leaving 25 bases between them. This CDR3 is CARCVMAGWSEYEQYF. CDR3 coding DNA: TGTGCCAGGTGCGTTATGGCAGGGTGGAGTGAGTACGAGCAGTACTTC.

The rearrangement uses TRBV27 and TRBJ2-6; the D is unclear. V lost 8 bases and J lost 0, with 5 bases in between. CDR3 length: 13 residues. CDR1 and CDR2 (germline): MNHEY, SMNVEV (reference sequence). This CDR3 reads CASCISGANVLTF. The DNA of the CDR3 is TGTGCCAGCTGTATCTCTGGGGCCAACGTCCTGACTTTC.

This chain links TRBV2 with TRBJ1-2; 7 bases are shared with TRBD1. The V segment lost 5 bases and the J segment 6 bases; nucleotides outside the gene matches: 6. This CDR3 has 13 amino acids. CDR1 and CDR2 from the germline V gene are SNHLY and FYNNEI. CDR3 DNA sequence: TGTGCCAGCAGTAGACAGGGTACGGATGGCTACACCTTC. This sequence encodes CASSRQGTDGYTF.

J is TRBJ1-1 and V is TRBV10-3, with a possible D match to TRBD1 (5 bases). V was clipped by 6 bases and J by 4 bases, with 6 bases between them. CDR1 and CDR2 from the germline V gene are ENHRY and SYGVKD. CDR3 length: 11 residues. For the CDR3, the DNA is TGTGCCATCAGGGGGGGCACTGAAGCTTTCTTT. It translates to CAIRGGTEAFF.

This chain connects TRBV27 to TRBJ1-5; tentative D call: TRBD1 (6 bases). This CDR3 has 15 amino acids. Trimming took off 6 bases at V and 4 bases at J, with 16 bases between the two ends. Germline CDR1 and CDR2: MNHEY and SMNVEV (reference sequence). CDR3 protein: CASSPYRDWNQPQHF. Here the CDR3 DNA reads TGTGCCAGCAGCCCTTACAGGGATTGGAATCAGCCCCAGCATTTT.

The rearrangement uses TRBV30 and TRBJ1-1; D perhaps matches TRBD1 (5 bases). The CDR3 totals 12 residues. Trimming stripped 5 bases from V and 6 bases from J, with 13 bases between. Germline V gene data show CDR1 as GTSNPN and CDR2 as SVGIG (reference sequence). The CDR3 DNA sequence: TGTGCCTGGGAAGACAGTAACGCTGAAGCTTTCTTT. It codes for CAWEDSNAEAFF.

The chain employs TRBV5-1 and TRBJ2-7, with 7 nucleotides matching TRBD1. The length of the CDR3 is 14 residues. V dropped 4 bases and J dropped 5; count of bases not matched to a gene: 9. CDR1 is SGHRS and CDR2 is YFSETQ in the germline V gene. CDR3 in DNA: TGCGCCAGCAGCGGGAGACAGGGCGCCCACGAGCAGTACTTC. Residues: CASSGRQGAHEQYF. Full variable domain (missing parts from reference TRBV5-1 and TRBJ2-7): KAGVTQTPRYLIKTRGQQVTLSCSPISGHRSVSWYQQTPGQGLQFLFEYFSETQRNKGNFPGRFSGRQFSNSRSEMNVSTLELGDSALYLCASSGRQGAHEQYFGPGTRLTVT.

This sequence joins TRBV7-9 and TRBJ2-7; 11 nucleotides agree with TRBD1. Germline V gene data show CDR1 as SEHNR and CDR2 as FQNEAQ (reference sequence). Germline trimming cut 7 bases from V and 3 bases from J; bases unmatched to any gene: 8. This CDR3 is built from 15 residues. Here the CDR3 reads CASNRPGQGDYEQYF. The CDR3 DNA sequence: TGTGCCAGCAACCGACCGGGACAGGGGGACTACGAGCAGTACTTC.

The chain recombines TRBV4-3 with TRBJ1-1, with 7 bases matching TRBD1. The CDR3 is 17 residues long. V trimming: 0 bases; J trimming: 8 bases; junction bases outside the gene matches: 15. Germline V gene data show CDR1 as LGHNA and CDR2 as YSLEER. The CDR3 nucleotides read TGCGCCAGCAGCCAAGATCTTAAGGGGACGGGGACAGTAGAAGCTTTCTTT. This sequence encodes CASSQDLKGTGTVEAFF.

The chain links TRBV19 to TRBJ1-2, with TRBD1 identical over 9 bases. Germline loops: CDR1 LNHDA, CDR2 SQIVND (reference sequence). Trimming at V came to 8 bases and at J to 5 bases, leaving 12 bases not matched to a gene. This CDR3 has 15 amino acids. The CDR3 loop reads CASSTRQGVEYGYTF. The CDR3 coding sequence is TGTGCCAGTTCAACTCGACAGGGGGTGGAGTATGGCTACACCTTC.

V usage is TRBV27 and J usage is TRBJ1-1; no clear D. This CDR3 is 12 amino acids long. The germline V gene has CDR1 MNHEY and CDR2 SMNVEV (reference sequence). Trimming removed 6 bases from V and 4 bases from J, with 9 bases in between. Written as DNA, the CDR3 is TGTGCCAGCAGCCCCCGAGGCACTGAAGCTTTCTTT. The encoded protein is CASSPRGTEAFF.

The chain links TRBV27 to TRBJ2-3; 11 bases fit TRBD1. This CDR3 has 15 residues. The V segment lost 5 bases and the J segment 8 bases; nucleotides outside the gene matches: 9. The germline gives CDR1 MNHEY, CDR2 SMNVEV (reference sequence). The CDR3: CASSLDRGQGGTQYF. DNA of the CDR3: TGTGCCAGCAGTCTGGACAGGGGGCAAGGGGGTACGCAGTATTTT.

The chain combines TRBV15 with TRBJ1-3; D is perhaps TRBD1 (5 bases). CDR3 length: 17 amino acids. Germline lookup yields CDR1 LNHNV and CDR2 YYDKDF (reference sequence). The V end was cut by 0 bases, the J end by 4 bases, with 16 bases between. CDR3 bases: TGTGCCACCAGCAGAGATGTGGGGCTAGGGGTAGGAAACACCATATATTTT. This sequence encodes CATSRDVGLGVGNTIYF.

This chain uses TRBV30 with TRBJ1-5, with 7 bases aligning to TRBD1. Trimming at V came to 7 bases and at J to 3 bases, leaving 6 bases not matched to a gene. This CDR3 has 13 amino acids. CDR1 and CDR2 from the germline V gene are GTSNPN and SVGIG (reference sequence). The DNA for the CDR3 is TGTGCCTACCGGGACAGAAACAATCAGCCCCAGCATTTT. Protein product: CAYRDRNNQPQHF.

The CDR3 region is CASSLDGGLGNTEAFF. The CDR3, as DNA: TGCGCCAGCAGCTTGGATGGGGGCCTTGGGAACACTGAAGCTTTCTTT. V and J are TRBV5-1 and TRBJ1-1, with D possibly being TRBD1 (6 bases). Trimming pared 0 bases from V and 1 base from J, leaving 13 bases between. Germline values: CDR1 SGHRS, CDR2 YFSETQ. This CDR3 contains 16 residues.

This chain links TRBV6-2 or TRBV6-3 with TRBJ2-7; the match to TRBD1 covers 9 bases. V dropped 4 bases and J dropped 4; count of bases not matched to a gene: 2. The CDR3 is 13 residues long. Germline V gene sequence: CDR1 MNHEY, CDR2 SVGEGT. CDR3 DNA sequence: TGTGCCAGCAGTTCCGGGACAGGGTACGAGCAGTACTTC. It translates to CASSSGTGYEQYF.

The CDR3 here is CASSLGGDPTDTQYF. The CDR3 coding sequence is TGCGCCAGCAGCTTGGGCGGGGACCCCACAGATACGCAGTATTTT. The chain recombines TRBV5-1 with TRBJ2-3, with TRBD2 as a possible D gene (6 bases). This CDR3 spans 15 amino acids. V shed 0 bases and J shed 2 bases, with 10 bases lying between them. CDR1 and CDR2 from the germline V gene are SGHRS and YFSETQ.